The clone carrying this T cell receptor beta chain was counted at least ten times. Its cognate antigen is unknown. The V gene lost 3 bases and the J gene lost 6 bases, with 10 bases spanning the gap. This CDR3 region has 13 residues. Germline V lookup: CDR1 SEHNR, CDR2 FQNEAQ (reference sequence). 5'RACE with constant-segment primers yielded barcoded, UMI-tagged TCR alpha and TCR beta cDNA libraries. TCRdb analysed the 5' RACE reads with MiXCR anew, one entry per CDR3 protein. The sample has 350,000 or so distinct CDR3 sequences, 20% to 25% seen once. This record belongs to a study of T-cell memory formation after mild COVID-19. Whole-study context: TCR clusters mostly belonged to single donors.

Study-wide results and caveats: Pre-infection memory already had some responding clones, implying cross-reactive memory joined. Contracting CD4+ clones were located mainly in CM and EM, and CD8+ clones in EMRA.

The sequenced sample was PBMCs or a T cell subset sorted from them (not recorded which). The receptor was derived from an adult woman who had mild COVID-19 (a few samples of this study predate the infection). Cell type and time point are not known. The chain carries TRBV7-9 and TRBJ2-3; D tentatively fits TRBD1 or TRBD2 (5 bases each). CDR3: CASSFFGADTQYF. Here the CDR3 DNA reads TGTGCCAGCAGCTTCTTCGGGGCGGATACGCAGTATTTT. The entire variable domain, with the rest obtained from reference TRBV7-9 and TRBJ2-3, is as follows: DTGVSQNPRHKITKRGQNVTFRCDPISEHNRLYWYRQTLGQGPEFLTYFQNEAQLEKSRLLSDRFSAERPKGSFSTLEIQRTEQGDSAMYLCASSFFGADTQYFGPGTRLTVL.